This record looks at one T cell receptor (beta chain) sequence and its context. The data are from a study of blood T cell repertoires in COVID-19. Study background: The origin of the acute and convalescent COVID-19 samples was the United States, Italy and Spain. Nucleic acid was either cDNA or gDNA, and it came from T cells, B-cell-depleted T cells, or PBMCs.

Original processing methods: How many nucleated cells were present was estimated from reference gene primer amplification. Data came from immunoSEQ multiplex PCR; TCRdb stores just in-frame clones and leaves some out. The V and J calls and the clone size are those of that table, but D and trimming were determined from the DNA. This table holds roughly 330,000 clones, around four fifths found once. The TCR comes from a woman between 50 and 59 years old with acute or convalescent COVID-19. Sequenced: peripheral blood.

CDR3 in amino acids: CAIRREDNEQFF. For the CDR3, the DNA is TGTGCCATCCGCCGGGAAGACAATGAGCAGTTCTTC. The V and J genes are TRBV2 and TRBJ2-1; tentatively, D is TRBD2 (5 bases). The V and J ends lost 10 bases and 5 bases respectively, with 12 bases between them. The CDR3 runs to 12 residues. Germline CDR1 SNHLY, CDR2 FYNNEI.